At least ten counts were recorded for the clone carrying this T cell receptor (beta chain). The antigen is unknown. Trimming pared 5 bases from V and 0 bases from J, leaving 20 bases between. Per germline, CDR1 MNHNS and CDR2 SASEGT. The CDR3 length is 19 residues. The sample comes from a study of glioma-infiltrating T cells. Broader study findings: Non-neoplastic patients had below-expected tissue-blood divergence, while all gliomas exceeded expectation. Only very few CDR3 sequences appeared in both tissue and blood.

Using RNA template, CDR3s of TCR alpha and beta were amplified with iRepertoire arm-PCR. For one-step reverse transcription and amplification, roughly 95-450 ng of tissue mRNA or PBMC total RNA was used. TCRdb recomputed calls from the multiplex PCR reads with MiXCR, one row per CDR3 protein. The sample yields about 93,000 distinct CDR3 sequences, approximately 42% seen once. The chain is built from TRBV6-1 and TRBJ2-6; a weak D match, TRBD2 (6 bases). The sequenced sample was glioma tissue, nonneoplastic brain tissue, or PBMCs (not recorded which). The receptor's source is a human donor with low-grade glioma or glioblastoma, undergoing nonglioma brain surgery, or in good health (not recorded which). CDR3 in amino acids: CASSSTSVGGRSGANVLTF. DNA for the CDR3: TGTGCCAGCAGTTCAACCTCGGTCGGGGGACGCTCTGGGGCCAACGTCCTGACTTTC.